A selection of T cell receptor beta chains follows, all from one sample in a study of T cell responses to AZD1222 COVID-19 vaccine. The method was immunoSEQ multiplex PCR; TCRdb's version includes in-frame clones alone and lacks a portion of them. The data show fewer than 100,000 clones, with approximately 87% seen just once and over 1.1% held by the top ten. The specimen comprised peripheral blood, sampled 28 days after the second AZD1222 dose. The receptors come from an adult who received the AZD1222 COVID-19 vaccine. CDR3s include the opening cysteine and the closing phenylalanine or tryptophan. A D gene is named only where the DNA matches it firmly. Clone size is shown for a subset of rows, as once, few, many or a class of expanded clone.

j_call: TRBJ1-5; v_call: TRBV7-6; d_call: NA; clone_size: once; cdr3_aa: CASSLGRGLPGGQPQHF; cdr3_nt: TGTGCCAGCAGCTTAGGTCGGGGCCTACCCGGGGGTCAGCCCCAGCATTTT
j_call: TRBJ2-7; v_call: TRBV21-1; d_call: NA; clone_size: NA; cdr3_aa: CASSKRAETERSYEQYF; cdr3_nt: TGTGCCAGCAGCAAAAGGGCGGAGACGGAGCGATCCTACGAGCAGTACTTC
j_call: TRBJ1-5; v_call: TRBV6-5; d_call: NA; clone_size: once; cdr3_aa: CASGWGTAQPQHF; cdr3_nt: TGTGCCAGCGGCTGGGGCACAGCTCAGCCCCAGCATTTT
j_call: TRBJ1-4; v_call: TRBV19; d_call: TRBD1; clone_size: NA; cdr3_aa: CASARDRSEKLFF; cdr3_nt: TGTGCCAGTGCCCGGGACAGAAGCGAAAAACTGTTTTTT
j_call: TRBJ1-5; v_call: TRBV6-5; d_call: NA; clone_size: NA; cdr3_aa: CASSPLSRPQHF; cdr3_nt: TGTGCCAGCAGTCCGCTATCCAGGCCCCAGCATTTT
j_call: TRBJ1-1; v_call: TRBV5-4; d_call: NA; clone_size: NA; cdr3_aa: CASSLGQGYTEAFF; cdr3_nt: TGTGCCAGCAGCTTGGGGCAGGGCTACACTGAAGCTTTCTTT
j_call: TRBJ2-2; v_call: TRBV5-1; d_call: NA; clone_size: NA; cdr3_aa: CASSLAGEKEGRELFF; cdr3_nt: TGCGCCAGCAGCTTGGCGGGCGAAAAGGAAGGCAGGGAGCTGTTTTTT
j_call: TRBJ1-4; v_call: TRBV4-1; d_call: NA; clone_size: NA; cdr3_aa: CASSQDPEGRVGKKLFF; cdr3_nt: TGCGCCAGCAGCCAAGATCCAGAGGGCAGGGTAGGGAAAAAACTGTTTTTT
j_call: TRBJ2-3; v_call: TRBV24-1; d_call: NA; clone_size: NA; cdr3_aa: CATSDDRRHTDTQYF; cdr3_nt: TGTGCCACCAGTGACGACAGGAGACACACAGATACGCAGTATTTT
j_call: TRBJ2-5; v_call: TRBV6-5; d_call: NA; clone_size: NA; cdr3_aa: CASSYGQQGGETQYF; cdr3_nt: TGTGCCAGCAGCTACGGACAACAAGGGGGTGAGACCCAGTACTTC
j_call: TRBJ1-4; v_call: TRBV2; d_call: TRBD1; clone_size: NA; cdr3_aa: CASSEDPTGWFEKLFF; cdr3_nt: TGTGCCAGCAGTGAAGACCCGACAGGGTGGTTCGAAAAACTGTTTTTT
j_call: TRBJ1-6; v_call: TRBV30; d_call: NA; clone_size: NA; cdr3_aa: CAWGGSLGALHF; cdr3_nt: TGTGCCTGGGGGGGGAGCCTGGGGGCCCTCCACTTT
j_call: TRBJ2-3; v_call: TRBV24-1; d_call: NA; clone_size: NA; cdr3_aa: CATSDRSRDTQYF; cdr3_nt: TGTGCCACCAGTGATCGAAGCCGAGATACGCAGTATTTT
j_call: TRBJ2-5; v_call: TRBV7-9; d_call: NA; clone_size: NA; cdr3_aa: CASSLEGRETQYF; cdr3_nt: TGTGCCAGCAGCTTAGAGGGACGAGAGACCCAGTACTTC
j_call: TRBJ2-7; v_call: TRBV28; d_call: NA; clone_size: NA; cdr3_aa: CASSSLDRYEQYF; cdr3_nt: TGTGCCAGCAGTTCCCTCGACAGATACGAGCAGTACTTC
j_call: TRBJ1-5; v_call: TRBV6-5; d_call: NA; clone_size: NA; cdr3_aa: CASSYSFRNNQPQHF; cdr3_nt: TGTGCCAGCAGTTACTCGTTCAGGAACAATCAGCCCCAGCATTTT
j_call: TRBJ2-7; v_call: TRBV3-1/TRBV3-2; d_call: NA; clone_size: NA; cdr3_aa: CASSLRTPGEQYF; cdr3_nt: TGTGCCAGCAGCCTTAGGACCCCGGGGGAGCAGTACTTC
j_call: TRBJ2-1; v_call: TRBV7-2; d_call: TRBD2; clone_size: NA; cdr3_aa: CASSFGLAAARDEQFF; cdr3_nt: TGTGCCAGCAGCTTTGGACTAGCGGCCGCCAGGGATGAGCAGTTCTTC
j_call: TRBJ2-5; v_call: TRBV4-1; d_call: TRBD1; clone_size: NA; cdr3_aa: CASSQDPDRGSETQYF; cdr3_nt: TGCGCCAGCAGCCAAGACCCGGACAGGGGGTCAGAGACCCAGTACTTC
j_call: TRBJ2-2; v_call: TRBV5-1; d_call: NA; clone_size: NA; cdr3_aa: CASHPDTGELFF; cdr3_nt: TGCGCCAGCCACCCGGACACCGGGGAGCTGTTTTTT
j_call: TRBJ2-2; v_call: TRBV12-3/TRBV12-4; d_call: NA; clone_size: NA; cdr3_aa: CASSFGDTGELFF; cdr3_nt: TGTGCCAGCAGTTTTGGGGATACCGGGGAGCTGTTTTTT
j_call: TRBJ2-7; v_call: TRBV13; d_call: NA; clone_size: NA; cdr3_aa: CASSPLGEPYEQYF; cdr3_nt: TGTGCCAGCAGCCCCCTCGGGGAACCCTACGAGCAGTACTTC
j_call: TRBJ2-7; v_call: TRBV12-3/TRBV12-4; d_call: TRBD1; clone_size: NA; cdr3_aa: CASTTGTEVQYF; cdr3_nt: TGTGCCAGCACCACCGGGACAGAAGTGCAGTACTTC
j_call: TRBJ1-2; v_call: TRBV28; d_call: NA; clone_size: NA; cdr3_aa: CASSPSQAGYTF; cdr3_nt: TGTGCCAGCAGCCCCTCCCAGGCTGGCTACACCTTC
j_call: TRBJ1-5; v_call: TRBV7-2; d_call: NA; clone_size: NA; cdr3_aa: CASMTQEGVNQPQHF; cdr3_nt: TGTGCCAGCATGACCCAGGAGGGGGTAAATCAGCCCCAGCATTTT
j_call: TRBJ2-3; v_call: TRBV3-1/TRBV3-2; d_call: TRBD2; clone_size: NA; cdr3_aa: CASSQGGGGTDTQYF; cdr3_nt: TGTGCCAGCAGCCAAGGCGGGGGGGGAACAGATACGCAGTATTTT
j_call: TRBJ1-4; v_call: TRBV2; d_call: TRBD1; clone_size: NA; cdr3_aa: CASSEGGRAGEKLFF; cdr3_nt: TGTGCCAGCAGCGAAGGGGGCAGGGCTGGGGAAAAACTGTTTTTT
j_call: TRBJ1-5; v_call: TRBV18; d_call: TRBD1; clone_size: NA; cdr3_aa: CASSPYGTGGNQPQHF; cdr3_nt: TGTGCCAGCTCACCCTACGGGACAGGTGGCAATCAGCCCCAGCATTTT
j_call: TRBJ2-3; v_call: TRBV9; d_call: NA; clone_size: NA; cdr3_aa: CASSVTQKGTDTQYF; cdr3_nt: TGTGCCAGCAGCGTAACTCAGAAGGGGACAGATACGCAGTATTTT
j_call: TRBJ2-7; v_call: TRBV10-2; d_call: NA; clone_size: NA; cdr3_aa: CASKPPSSYEQYF; cdr3_nt: TGCGCCAGCAAGCCACCGAGCTCCTACGAGCAGTACTTC
j_call: TRBJ1-5; v_call: TRBV4-1; d_call: NA; clone_size: NA; cdr3_aa: CASSQVLGLNQPQHF; cdr3_nt: TGCGCCAGCAGCCAAGTTTTAGGGCTCAATCAGCCCCAGCATTTT
j_call: TRBJ2-2; v_call: TRBV5-1; d_call: TRBD2; clone_size: NA; cdr3_aa: CASSPGTKNTGELFF; cdr3_nt: TGCGCCAGCAGCCCCGGGACTAAGAACACCGGGGAGCTGTTTTTT
j_call: TRBJ2-7; v_call: TRBV7-9; d_call: NA; clone_size: once; cdr3_aa: CASSRRYEQYF; cdr3_nt: TGTGCCAGCAGCCGGCGGTACGAGCAGTACTTC
j_call: TRBJ2-5; v_call: TRBV27; d_call: NA; clone_size: NA; cdr3_aa: CASTVTAGLRETQYF; cdr3_nt: TGTGCCAGCACCGTAACGGCAGGGTTGAGGGAGACCCAGTACTTC
j_call: TRBJ1-2; v_call: TRBV27; d_call: NA; clone_size: NA; cdr3_aa: CASSLFGGPTNYGYTF; cdr3_nt: TGTGCCAGCAGTCTCTTCGGGGGGCCTACTAACTATGGCTACACCTTC